The rows below give T cell receptor beta chains drawn from one sample of a study of cytomegalovirus exposure and HLA in healthy donors. Using immunoSEQ multiplex PCR, the repertoire was profiled, and TCRdb retains in-frame clones only, with some absent. Among about 150,000 clones listed, just over 85% were seen once. Specimen: PBMCs. The receptor set was obtained from a human donor in good health. Both conserved end residues are part of each CDR3. The order of the fields is D gene, J gene, V gene, CDR3 DNA, CDR3 protein. A D gene is named only where the DNA matches it firmly.

D gene: NA; J gene: TRBJ2-7; V gene: TRBV29-1; CDR3 DNA: TGCAGCGCTACGGTACAGGGAAGGTCCGGCTCCTACGAGCAGTACTTC; CDR3 protein: CSATVQGRSGSYEQYF
D gene: TRBD1; J gene: TRBJ1-6; V gene: TRBV11-2; CDR3 DNA: TGTGCCAGCAGCCTACAGGGGATTCTTTCACCCCTCCACTTT; CDR3 protein: CASSLQGILSPLHF
D gene: TRBD1; J gene: TRBJ2-1; V gene: TRBV9; CDR3 DNA: TGTGCCAGCAGCGTATCACCAGGGGGCAGGTTCGATGAGCAGTTCTTC; CDR3 protein: CASSVSPGGRFDEQFF
D gene: TRBD2; J gene: TRBJ2-3; V gene: TRBV4-1; CDR3 DNA: TGCGCCAGCAGCCCTCGGACTAGCGGGGAGGCAGATACGCAGTATTTT; CDR3 protein: CASSPRTSGEADTQYF
D gene: TRBD1; J gene: TRBJ2-7; V gene: TRBV6-1; CDR3 DNA: TGTGCCAGTAGACAGGGTTACGAGCAGTACTTC; CDR3 protein: CASRQGYEQYF
D gene: NA; J gene: TRBJ2-7; V gene: TRBV27; CDR3 DNA: TGTGCCAGCAGTCCCTATAGCACTTATCTAACCTACGAGCAGTACTTC; CDR3 protein: CASSPYSTYLTYEQYF
D gene: TRBD2; J gene: TRBJ2-1; V gene: TRBV2; CDR3 DNA: TGTGCCAGCAGTGAGCCCCTAGCGGGAGGGACCAATGAGCAGTTCTTC; CDR3 protein: CASSEPLAGGTNEQFF
D gene: NA; J gene: TRBJ2-1; V gene: TRBV2; CDR3 DNA: TGTGCCAGCAGCCGGAATTGGAGAGATTACAATGAGCAGTTCTTC; CDR3 protein: CASSRNWRDYNEQFF
D gene: TRBD2; J gene: TRBJ2-6; V gene: TRBV7-9; CDR3 DNA: TGTGCCAGCAGGCCAGTCCTGCGGGAGGCTGGGGCCAACGTCCTGACTTTC; CDR3 protein: CASRPVLREAGANVLTF
D gene: NA; J gene: TRBJ2-1; V gene: TRBV6-5; CDR3 DNA: TGTGCCAGCAGTCTACAGGTAGACTCCTACAATGAGCAGTTCTTC; CDR3 protein: CASSLQVDSYNEQFF
D gene: NA; J gene: TRBJ1-2; V gene: TRBV5-6; CDR3 DNA: TGTGCCAGCAGCAAAACAGGGATTAACTATGGCTACACCTTC; CDR3 protein: CASSKTGINYGYTF